The 2 T cell receptor beta chains given below trace back to one sample, sequenced in a study of blood T cell repertoires in COVID-19. TCRdb's table, derived via immunoSEQ multiplex PCR, lists solely in-frame clones and lacks some. The sample records about 30,000 clones, around four fifths being singletons. The sample taken for sequencing was peripheral blood. These receptors were obtained from an older woman with active or convalescent COVID-19.

J is TRBJ1-2 and V is TRBV27; no definite D call. V lost 3 bases, J lost 3 bases, and 8 bases lay in between. Germline V gene lookup returns CDR1 MNHEY and CDR2 SMNVEV (reference sequence). The CDR3 has 13 residues. In nucleotides, the CDR3 is TGTGCCAGCAGTTTTAACAACCACTATGGCTACACCTTC. Its translation is CASSFNNHYGYTF.

The rearrangement links TRBV12-3 or TRBV12-4 to TRBJ2-5, with 7 bases matching TRBD2. This CDR3 has 12 amino acids. The trim removed 6 bases at V and 3 bases at J, leaving 1 base unmatched. Here the CDR3 reads CASRSGEETQYF. The CDR3 nucleotides are TGTGCCAGCAGGAGCGGGGAAGAGACCCAGTACTTC.